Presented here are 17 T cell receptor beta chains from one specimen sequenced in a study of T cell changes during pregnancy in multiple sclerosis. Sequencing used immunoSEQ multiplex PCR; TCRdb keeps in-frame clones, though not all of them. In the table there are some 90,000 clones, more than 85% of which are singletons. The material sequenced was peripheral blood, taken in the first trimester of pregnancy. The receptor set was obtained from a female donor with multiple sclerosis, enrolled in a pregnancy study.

This chain's CDR3 is CASRSGHANEQFF. Written as DNA, the CDR3 is TGTGCCAGCAGGTCGGGACACGCTAATGAGCAGTTCTTC. This chain uses TRBV2 with TRBJ2-1; a possible D gene is TRBD1 (6 bases). Trimming removed 6 bases from V and 7 bases from J, with 13 bases in between. Germline V lookup: CDR1 SNHLY, CDR2 FYNNEI. The CDR3 is 13 residues long.

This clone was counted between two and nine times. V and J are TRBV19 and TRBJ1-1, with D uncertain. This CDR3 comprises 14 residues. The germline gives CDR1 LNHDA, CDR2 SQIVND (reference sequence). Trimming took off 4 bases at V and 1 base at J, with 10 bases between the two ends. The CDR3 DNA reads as TGTGCCAGTAGTACTTACGGTTGGAACACTGAAGCTTTCTTT. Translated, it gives CASSTYGWNTEAFF.

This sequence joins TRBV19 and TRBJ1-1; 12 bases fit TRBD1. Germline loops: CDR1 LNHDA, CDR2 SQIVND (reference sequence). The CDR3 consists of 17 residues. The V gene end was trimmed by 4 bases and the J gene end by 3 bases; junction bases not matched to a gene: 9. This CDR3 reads CASSTSGTGGADTEAFF. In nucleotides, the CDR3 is TGTGCCAGTAGTACCTCCGGGACAGGGGGCGCGGACACTGAAGCTTTCTTT. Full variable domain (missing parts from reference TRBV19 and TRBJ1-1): DGGITQSPKYLFRKEGQNVTLSCEQNLNHDAMYWYRQDPGQGLRLIYYSQIVNDFQKGDIAEGYSVSREKKESFPLTVTSAQKNPTAFYLCASSTSGTGGADTEAFFGQGTRLTVV.

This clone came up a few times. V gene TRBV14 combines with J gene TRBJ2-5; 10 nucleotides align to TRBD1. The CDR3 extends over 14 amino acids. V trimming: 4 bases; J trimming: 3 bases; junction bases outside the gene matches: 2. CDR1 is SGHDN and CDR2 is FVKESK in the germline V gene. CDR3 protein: CASSPGQGEETQYF. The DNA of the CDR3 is TGTGCCAGCAGCCCCGGACAGGGGGAAGAGACCCAGTACTTC.

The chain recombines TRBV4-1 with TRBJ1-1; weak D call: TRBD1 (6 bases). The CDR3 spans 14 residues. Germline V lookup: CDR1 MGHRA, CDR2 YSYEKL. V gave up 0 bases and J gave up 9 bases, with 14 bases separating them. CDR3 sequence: CASSQEKTGTQAFF. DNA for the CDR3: TGCGCCAGCAGCCAAGAAAAAACCGGGACACAAGCTTTCTTT.

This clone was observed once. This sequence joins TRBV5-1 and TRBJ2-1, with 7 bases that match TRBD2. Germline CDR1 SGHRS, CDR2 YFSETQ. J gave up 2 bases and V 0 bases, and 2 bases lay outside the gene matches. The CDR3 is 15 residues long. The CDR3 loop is CASSLALATYNEQFF. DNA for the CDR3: TGCGCCAGCAGCTTGGCACTAGCGACCTACAATGAGCAGTTCTTC.

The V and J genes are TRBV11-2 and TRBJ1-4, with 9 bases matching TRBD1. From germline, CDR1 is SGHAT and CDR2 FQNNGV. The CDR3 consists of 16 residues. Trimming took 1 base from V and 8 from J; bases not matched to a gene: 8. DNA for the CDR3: TGTGCCAGCAGCTTAGTTTTGGGACAGGGAAGGGAAAAACTGTTTTTT. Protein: CASSLVLGQGREKLFF.

This CDR3 is CASRLAAASNTEAFF. The CDR3 coding sequence is TGTGCCAGCAGACTGGCGGCCGCTTCGAACACTGAAGCTTTCTTT. The chain combines TRBV6-6 with TRBJ1-1, with D uncertain. This CDR3 is built from 15 residues. Looked up from germline, CDR1 is MNHNY and CDR2 is SVGAGI (reference sequence). Trimming took off 6 bases at V and 1 base at J, with 15 bases between the two ends.

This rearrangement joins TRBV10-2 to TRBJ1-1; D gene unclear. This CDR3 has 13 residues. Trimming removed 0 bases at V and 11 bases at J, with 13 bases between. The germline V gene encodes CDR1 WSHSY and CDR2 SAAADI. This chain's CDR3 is CASSESRAPGAFF. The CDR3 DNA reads TGCGCCAGCAGTGAGTCGAGGGCCCCGGGGGCTTTCTTT.

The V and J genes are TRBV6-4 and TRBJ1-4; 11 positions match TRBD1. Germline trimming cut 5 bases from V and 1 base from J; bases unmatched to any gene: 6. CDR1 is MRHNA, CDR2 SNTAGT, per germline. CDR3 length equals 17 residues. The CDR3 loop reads CASSPRTGGETNEKLFF. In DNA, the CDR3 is TGTGCCAGCAGTCCCCGGACAGGGGGCGAAACTAATGAAAAACTGTTTTTT.

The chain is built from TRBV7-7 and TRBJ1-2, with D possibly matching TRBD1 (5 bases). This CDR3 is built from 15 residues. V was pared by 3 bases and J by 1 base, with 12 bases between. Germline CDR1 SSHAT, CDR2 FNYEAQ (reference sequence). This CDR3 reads CASSLGGLSNYGYTF. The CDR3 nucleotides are TGTGCCAGCAGCTTGGGGGGATTGAGTAACTATGGCTACACCTTC.

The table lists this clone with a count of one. CDR3 in DNA: TGCGCCAGCAGCCAAGGGGCAGGGGTGGAAAAACTGTTTTTT. This translates into CASSQGAGVEKLFF. This chain links TRBV4-3 with TRBJ1-4; TRBD1 is a possible D gene (6 bases). The CDR3 contains 14 residues. V dropped 1 base and J dropped 8 bases, with 11 bases sitting between them. CDR1 and CDR2 (germline): LGHNA, YSLEER.

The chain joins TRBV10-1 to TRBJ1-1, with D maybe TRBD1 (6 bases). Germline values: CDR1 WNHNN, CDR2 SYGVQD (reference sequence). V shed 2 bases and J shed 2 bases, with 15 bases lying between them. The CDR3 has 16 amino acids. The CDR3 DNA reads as TGCGCCAGCAGTGAGGAGGGGGGGGCCCCCAACACTGAAGCTTTCTTT. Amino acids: CASSEEGGAPNTEAFF.

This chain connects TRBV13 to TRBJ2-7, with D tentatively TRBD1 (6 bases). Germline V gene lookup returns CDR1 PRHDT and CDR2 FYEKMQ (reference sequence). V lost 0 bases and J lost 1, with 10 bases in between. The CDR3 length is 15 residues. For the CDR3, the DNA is TGTGCCAGCAGCTTAGGCCAAGACAGGTCCTACGAGCAGTACTTC. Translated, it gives CASSLGQDRSYEQYF.

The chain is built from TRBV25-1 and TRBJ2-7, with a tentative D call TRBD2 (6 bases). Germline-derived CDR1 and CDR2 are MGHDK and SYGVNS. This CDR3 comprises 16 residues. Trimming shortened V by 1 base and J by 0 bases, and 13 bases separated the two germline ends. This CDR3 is CASSESGTPSSYEQYF. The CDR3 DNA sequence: TGTGCCAGCAGTGAATCGGGGACTCCAAGCTCCTACGAGCAGTACTTC.

The CDR3 loop is CASSQTGNTEAFF. The CDR3 bases are TGTGCCAGCAGTCAAACAGGGAACACTGAAGCTTTCTTT. J is TRBJ1-1 and V is TRBV2; TRBD1 might be the D (5 bases). The CDR3 loop spans 13 amino acids. CDR1 SNHLY and CDR2 FYNNEI come from the germline V gene. Trimming pared 5 bases from V and 1 base from J, leaving 8 bases between.

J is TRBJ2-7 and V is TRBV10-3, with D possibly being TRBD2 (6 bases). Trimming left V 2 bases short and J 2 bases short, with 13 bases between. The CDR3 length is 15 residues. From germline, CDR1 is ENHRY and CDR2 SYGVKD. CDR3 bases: TGTGCCATCAGTGAGGGAGGGGCAGTAGCCTACGAGCAGTACTTC. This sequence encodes CAISEGGAVAYEQYF.